The 22 T cell receptor beta chains reported below all come from one sample, sequenced in a study of blood T cell repertoires in COVID-19. Profiling relied on immunoSEQ multiplex PCR, and the TCRdb table lists in-frame clones only, not all of them. The sample holds 200,000 to 250,000 clones, roughly 85% seen once. The sample taken for sequencing was peripheral blood. The receptors come from a man aged 35 to 55 with acute or convalescent COVID-19.

This sequence joins TRBV6-5 and TRBJ1-5; maybe TRBD1 (5 bases). The germline V gene has CDR1 MNHEY and CDR2 SVGAGI. The V end lost 7 bases, the J end lost 3 bases, and 10 bases lay between the germline ends. This CDR3 is 13 amino acids long. The CDR3 protein is CASTTGYNQPQHF. The CDR3 nucleotides read TGTGCCAGCACAACAGGCTACAATCAGCCCCAGCATTTT.

The chain employs TRBV6-5 and TRBJ2-7; 7 bases align to TRBD1. Germline lookup yields CDR1 MNHEY and CDR2 SVGAGI. V lost 7 bases and J lost 2; bases outside the gene matches: 5. This CDR3 region has 13 residues. CDR3 coding DNA: TGTGCCAGCACTAGGACAGGCGCCTACGAGCAGTACTTC. This encodes CASTRTGAYEQYF.

The chain links TRBV5-6 to TRBJ1-2, with no clear D. This CDR3 comprises 14 residues. Trimming removed 4 bases at V and 6 bases at J, with 16 bases between. Germline V lookup: CDR1 SGHDT, CDR2 YYEEEE. CDR3 protein: CASSELMIEDGYTF. In DNA form, the CDR3 reads TGTGCCAGCAGCGAATTAATGATCGAGGATGGCTACACCTTC.

V gene TRBV28 combines with J gene TRBJ1-4; D is perhaps TRBD1 (6 bases). Trimming left V 6 bases short and J 7 bases short, with 15 bases between. CDR1 and CDR2 (germline): MDHEN, SYDVKM. There are 14 residues in the CDR3. CDR3 nucleotides: TGTGCCAGCAGGGGCTCCAGAGGGGGTGAAAAACTGTTTTTT. It is translated as CASRGSRGGEKLFF.

The rearrangement uses TRBV6-1 and TRBJ1-2; a possible D gene is TRBD1 (5 bases). V was cut by 3 bases and J by 0 bases, with 11 bases left in between. The CDR3 is 15 amino acids. Germline CDR1 MNHNS, CDR2 SASEGT. The CDR3 protein is CASSDLSTANYGYTF. CDR3 bases: TGTGCCAGCAGTGATTTATCGACAGCTAACTATGGCTACACCTTC.

As concerns this clone: Additional DNA sequences in this sample encode the identical CDR3. The chain joins TRBV27 to TRBJ2-7; tentative D call: TRBD1 (5 bases). The germline V gene has CDR1 MNHEY and CDR2 SMNVEV (reference sequence). The V end was cut by 6 bases, the J end by 5 bases, with 11 bases between. CDR3 size: 12 residues. CDR3 nucleotide sequence: TGTGCCAGCAGCACAACAGGCCACGAGCAGTACTTC. Encoded protein: CASSTTGHEQYF.

The V call is TRBV5-4, the J call TRBJ1-1, with TRBD1 matching 9 bases. Germline loops: CDR1 SGHNT, CDR2 YYREEE (reference sequence). This CDR3 has 14 residues. The J segment lost 1 base and the V segment lost 3 bases, leaving 1 base of the junction unmatched. CDR3 nucleotide sequence: TGTGCCAGCAGCTCGACAGGGGGGAACACTGAAGCTTTCTTT. It codes for CASSSTGGNTEAFF.

The chain joins TRBV11-3 to TRBJ2-7, with D unresolved. Germline CDR1 reads SGHNT; CDR2 reads YENEEA. This CDR3 spans 13 amino acids. V lost 5 bases to trimming and J lost 2 bases, with 10 bases between them. DNA of the CDR3: TGTGCCAGCAGCCCCGGAACTACCTACGAGCAGTACTTC. Translating it yields CASSPGTTYEQYF.

The chain carries TRBV5-1 and TRBJ1-5; 10 bases match TRBD1. The CDR3 is made up of 17 amino acids. The germline V gene has CDR1 SGHRS and CDR2 YFSETQ. V was pared by 5 bases and J by 0 bases, with 8 bases of the junction left unmatched. The CDR3 loop is CASRPGTGANSNQPQHF. The CDR3 DNA follows: TGCGCCAGCAGACCCGGGACAGGGGCCAATAGCAATCAGCCCCAGCATTTT.

The chain couples TRBV7-2 to TRBJ1-5; possibly TRBD1 for D (6 bases). With 5 bases removed from V and 9 bases from J, the gap between germline ends came to 14 bases. Germline loops: CDR1 SGHTA, CDR2 FQGNSA. There are 13 residues in the CDR3. The CDR3 protein is CASSTDRFAPQHF. For the CDR3, the DNA is TGTGCCAGCAGCACCGACAGGTTTGCGCCCCAGCATTTT.

As concerns this clone: Other DNA sequences in this specimen translate into the identical CDR3. The CDR3 nucleotides read TGCGCCAGCAGCTGGACAGACAGCTCCTACAATGAGCAGTTCTTC. It encodes CASSWTDSSYNEQFF. The J gene is TRBJ2-1, the V gene TRBV5-1; a weak D match, TRBD1 (6 bases). In germline, CDR1 is SGHRS, CDR2 YFSETQ. The CDR3 runs to 15 residues. V was cut by 3 bases and J by 0 bases, with 10 bases left in between.

The rearrangement uses TRBV5-1 and TRBJ1-2; no clear D gene. Germline V gene lookup returns CDR1 SGHRS and CDR2 YFSETQ. CDR3 length: 14 residues. V was trimmed by 2 bases and J by 4 bases, leaving 12 bases between them. CDR3 in DNA: TGCGCCAGCAGCTTTAAAGACACCTTCTATGGCTACACCTTC. Protein sequence: CASSFKDTFYGYTF.

The V call is TRBV24-1, the J call TRBJ2-3; TRBD1 is a possible D gene (5 bases). V lost 4 bases to trimming and J lost 4 bases, with 17 bases between them. Germline lookup yields CDR1 KGHDR and CDR2 SFDVKD. The CDR3 is 16 residues long. The CDR3: CATSEPDGLQADTQYF. The CDR3 region has the DNA TGTGCCACCAGTGAGCCGGACGGTCTACAGGCAGATACGCAGTATTTT.

This clone was observed once. The chain recombines TRBV20-1 with TRBJ2-7; TRBD2 is a possible D gene (5 bases). Germline lookup yields CDR1 DFQATT and CDR2 SNEGSKA (reference sequence). Trimming removed 3 bases from V and 6 bases from J, with 9 bases in between. The CDR3 has 11 residues. In DNA, the CDR3 is TGCAGTGCTAGTCTAGCCGGCGAGCAGTACTTC. Its translation is CSASLAGEQYF.

For the CDR3, the DNA is TGTGCCAGTGCGCGGGCCGAGGAGCAGTTCTTC. Protein product: CASARAEEQFF. V usage is TRBV10-3 and J usage is TRBJ2-1; possible D gene TRBD2, 5 bases. Trimming pared 10 bases from V and 10 bases from J, leaving 14 bases between. Germline V gene data show CDR1 as ENHRY and CDR2 as SYGVKD. This CDR3 region has 11 residues.

This clone turned up a few times. The chain combines TRBV6-1 with TRBJ1-3, with D tentatively TRBD1 (5 bases). There are 14 residues in the CDR3. Deletions cut 2 bases from V and 2 bases from J, with 7 bases between. Germline V lookup: CDR1 MNHNS, CDR2 SASEGT. The CDR3 DNA sequence: TGTGCCAGCAGTGAACAGGGAACTGGAAACACCATATATTTT. Translated: CASSEQGTGNTIYF.

This clone showed up just once. This chain joins TRBV2 and TRBJ1-5; a weak D match, TRBD1 (6 bases). Per germline, CDR1 SNHLY and CDR2 FYNNEI. The CDR3 is 15 residues long. Trimming took off 1 base at V and 1 base at J, with 8 bases between the two ends. The CDR3 region is CASSEEGDSNQPQHF. The CDR3 DNA follows: TGTGCCAGCAGTGAAGAGGGGGACAGCAATCAGCCCCAGCATTTT.

This clone has a handful of counts. This chain links TRBV4-3 with TRBJ2-7, with D tentatively TRBD1 (5 bases). Trimming shortened V by 3 bases and J by 3 bases, and 9 bases separated the two germline ends. Germline V gene lookup returns CDR1 LGHNA and CDR2 YSLEER. This CDR3 has 13 amino acids. The chain's CDR3 is CASSQGQDYEQYF. DNA of the CDR3: TGCGCCAGCAGCCAGGGGCAGGACTACGAGCAGTACTTC.

The genes are TRBV27 and TRBJ1-2, with D possibly matching TRBD1 (6 bases). V was cut by 2 bases and J by 4 bases, with 17 bases left in between. The CDR3 is 16 residues long. Germline loops: CDR1 MNHEY, CDR2 SMNVEV (reference sequence). The CDR3 nucleotides are TGTGCCAGCAGTTTACTTTTCGGGGGGGCAGGCTATGGCTACACCTTC. It specifies CASSLLFGGAGYGYTF.

J is TRBJ2-2 and V is TRBV5-1; D remains ambiguous. Germline V gene lookup returns CDR1 SGHRS and CDR2 YFSETQ. The CDR3 is made up of 14 amino acids. The V end was cut by 1 base, the J end by 2 bases, with 6 bases between. CDR3 loop: CASSLWQNTGELFF. CDR3 coding DNA: TGCGCCAGCAGCTTGTGGCAAAACACCGGGGAGCTGTTTTTT.

The chain recombines TRBV5-1 with TRBJ1-1; 7 bases align to TRBD1. CDR1 and CDR2 (germline): SGHRS, YFSETQ. CDR3 size: 15 residues. V was pared by 7 bases and J by 4 bases, with 13 bases of the junction left unmatched. The CDR3 is CASWIGTGEATEAFF. DNA of the CDR3: TGCGCCAGCTGGATTGGAACAGGGGAAGCCACTGAAGCTTTCTTT.

The chain employs TRBV15 and TRBJ1-6, with D perhaps TRBD1 (6 bases). This CDR3 contains 18 residues. Deletions cut 2 bases from V and 0 bases from J, with 14 bases between. The germline V gene has CDR1 LNHNV and CDR2 YYDKDF (reference sequence). In DNA form, the CDR3 reads TGTGCCACCAGCAGACCTAGACAGGCGAGCTCCTATAATTCACCCCTCCACTTT. This gives the protein CATSRPRQASSYNSPLHF. Full variable domain (outside the CDR3, taken from reference TRBV15 and TRBJ1-6): DAMVIQNPRYQVTQFGKPVTLSCSQTLNHNVMYWYQQKSSQAPKLLFHYYDKDFNNEADTPDNFQSRRPNTSFCFLDIRSPGLGDTAMYLCATSRPRQASSYNSPLHFGNGTRLTVT.